These 7 T cell receptor beta chains were all obtained from the same sample, sequenced in a study of long-term antiretroviral therapy in people with HIV. It was version v3.0 of the immunoSEQ assay that was run at survey level. Assay: immunoSEQ multiplex PCR; the TCRdb copy retains only in-frame clones and omits some. The repertoire has fewer than 25,000 clones, about nine tenths of them found once; the top ten carry 7% to 8%. Specimen: unsorted PBMCs, collected 1.8 years before starting antiretroviral therapy. Source of these receptors: a woman aged 25 to 45 with HIV.

This clone was observed a single time. This sequence joins TRBV6-6 and TRBJ2-2; D is possibly TRBD2 (5 bases). The CDR3 is 16 amino acids. From germline, CDR1 is MNHNY and CDR2 SVGAGI (reference sequence). The V gene lost 7 bases and the J gene lost 4 bases, with 19 bases spanning the gap. The CDR3 DNA reads TGTGCCAGCACCCCTTCGGGGTCCCTTATCACCGGGGAGCTGTTTTTT. It encodes CASTPSGSLITGELFF.

The gene calls are TRBV6-6 and TRBJ2-3; 8 nucleotides align to TRBD1. The V gene end was trimmed by 4 bases and the J gene end by 4 bases; junction bases not matched to a gene: 4. This CDR3 is built from 14 residues. Germline CDR1 MNHNY, CDR2 SVGAGI (reference sequence). CDR3 coding DNA: TGTGCCAGCAGTTCCAGGGGGCCCCCAGATACGCAGTATTTT. As protein: CASSSRGPPDTQYF.

This rearrangement joins TRBV9 to TRBJ2-3; D remains ambiguous. The CDR3 covers 13 residues. Germline CDR1 reads SGDLS; CDR2 reads YYNGEE. V lost 0 bases to trimming and J lost 2 bases, with 4 bases between them. In DNA form, the CDR3 reads TGTGCCAGCAGCGTAGGGGACACAGATACGCAGTATTTT. This translates into CASSVGDTDTQYF.

V is TRBV7-2 and J is TRBJ2-1; D might be TRBD1 or TRBD2, each matching 5 bases. CDR3 length equals 12 residues. Trimming shortened V by 3 bases and J by 11 bases, and 11 bases separated the two germline ends. Germline CDR1 reads SGHTA; CDR2 reads FQGNSA. The CDR3: CASSFPPGQQFF. The CDR3, as DNA: TGTGCCAGCAGCTTCCCTCCGGGACAGCAGTTCTTC. The full variable domain, with the rest looked up from reference TRBV7-2 and TRBJ2-1, is GAGVSQSPSNKVTEKGKDVELRCDPISGHTALYWYRQSLGQGLEFLIYFQGNSAPDKSGLPSDRFSAERTGGSVSTLTIQRTQQEDSAVYLCASSFPPGQQFFGPGTRLTVL.

CDR3 coding DNA: TGTGCCAGCAGCTTAGCCGGACAGGGGGGAAAAAGAAACACCATATATTTT. Translation gives CASSLAGQGGKRNTIYF. The chain links TRBV7-8 to TRBJ1-3; TRBD1 matches at 10 bases. The CDR3 has 17 residues. Germline V gene lookup returns CDR1 SGHVS and CDR2 FQNEAQ. Trimming at V came to 0 bases and at J to 5 bases, leaving 7 bases not matched to a gene. The whole variable domain, filled in from reference TRBV7-8 and TRBJ1-3, reads GAGVSQSPRYKVAKRGQDVALRCDPISGHVSLFWYQQALGQGPEFLTYFQNEAQLDKSGLPSDRFFAERPEGSVSTLKIQRTQQEDSAVYLCASSLAGQGGKRNTIYFGEGSWLTVV.

The gene calls are TRBV27 and TRBJ2-2; D call uncertain. The CDR3 sequence is 14 residues long. Trimming took 3 bases from V and 6 from J, leaving 11 bases between them. CDR1 and CDR2 from the germline V gene are MNHEY and SMNVEV (reference sequence). The CDR3 spells CASSLGSSPGELFF. In DNA form, the CDR3 reads TGTGCCAGCAGTTTGGGGTCCAGTCCCGGGGAGCTGTTTTTT.

This chain links TRBV6-4 with TRBJ2-6; 7 positions match TRBD1. V trimming: 5 bases; J trimming: 2 bases; junction bases outside the gene matches: 6. The CDR3 sequence is 16 residues long. The germline gives CDR1 MRHNA, CDR2 SNTAGT. The CDR3 sequence is CASSPQGETGANVLTF. CDR3 coding DNA: TGTGCCAGCAGTCCGCAGGGGGAGACTGGGGCCAACGTCCTGACTTTC.